The rows below give T cell receptor beta chains drawn from one sample of a study of T cell changes during pregnancy in multiple sclerosis. Profiled with immunoSEQ multiplex PCR; TCRdb holds only in-frame clones, not every one. The sample records some 14,000 clones, 85% to 90% being singletons. The sequenced sample was CD8+ T cells from peripheral blood mononuclear cells, obtained in the first trimester of pregnancy. These receptor sequences come from a female donor with multiple sclerosis, enrolled in a pregnancy study. Each CDR3 is given with its conserved first and last residue. The order of the fields is D gene, J gene, V gene, clone size, CDR3 protein, CDR3 DNA. The D gene is left open where the match is weak. Clone size is stated in some rows and not others, as once, few, many or a class when expanded.

>TRBD1|TRBJ2-7|TRBV7-9|NA
CASQTGAYEQYF
TGTGCCAGTCAAACAGGGGCCTACGAGCAGTACTTC
>TRBD1|TRBJ1-5|TRBV6-5|NA
CASSSIGTGNQPQHF
TGTGCCAGCAGTTCCATAGGGACAGGCAATCAGCCCCAGCATTTT
>NA|TRBJ2-7|TRBV7-8|NA
CASSLVSSYEQYF
TGTGCCAGCAGCCTAGTGAGCTCCTACGAGCAGTACTTC
>TRBD2|TRBJ2-2|TRBV6-1|NA
CASSELAGGHGELFF
TGTGCCAGCAGTGAACTAGCGGGGGGGCACGGGGAGCTGTTTTTT
>NA|TRBJ2-7|TRBV28|NA
CASSLYPPSYEQYF
TGTGCCAGCAGTTTATACCCACCTAGCTACGAGCAGTACTTC
>TRBD1|TRBJ1-5|TRBV4-1|NA
CASSPRGDQPQHF
TGCGCCAGCAGCCCCAGGGGGGATCAGCCCCAGCATTTT
>NA|TRBJ1-4|TRBV5-5|NA
CASSYDRPNEKLFF
TGTGCCAGCAGCTATGACAGGCCAAATGAAAAACTGTTTTTT
>NA|TRBJ1-2|TRBV5-4|NA
CASSLGRTNYGYTF
TGTGCCAGCAGCTTGGGACGGACAAACTATGGCTACACCTTC
>TRBD1|TRBJ2-7|TRBV6-1|hyperexpanded
CASSEGQGAYEQYF
TGTGCCAGCAGTGAGGGACAGGGGGCGTACGAGCAGTACTTC
>TRBD1|TRBJ1-2|TRBV6-5|NA
CASSYGDRGNYGYTF
TGTGCCAGCAGTTACGGGGACAGGGGGAACTATGGCTACACCTTC
>NA|TRBJ2-3|TRBV7-8|NA
CASSSSLGGTDTQYF
TGTGCCAGCAGCTCCTCCCTAGGGGGCACAGATACGCAGTATTTT
>TRBD1|TRBJ1-5|TRBV9|NA
CASSVEGARSQPQHF
TGTGCCAGCAGCGTCGAGGGGGCGCGCTCTCAGCCCCAGCATTTT
>NA|TRBJ1-6|TRBV4-3|NA
CASSQDMEGSPLHF
TGCGCCAGCAGCCAAGATATGGAGGGCTCACCCCTCCACTTT
>TRBD2|TRBJ2-1|TRBV6-1|few
CASSDGGGEYNEQFF
TGTGCCAGCAGTGATGGCGGGGGGGAGTACAATGAGCAGTTCTTC
>TRBD2|TRBJ2-5|TRBV6-5|NA
CASNYGGGGGETQYF
TGTGCCAGCAATTATGGTGGCGGGGGGGGTGAGACCCAGTACTTC
>TRBD1|TRBJ2-3|TRBV6-5|NA
CASSYSGQLTDTQYF
TGTGCCAGCAGTTATTCGGGACAGCTCACAGATACGCAGTATTTT
>TRBD2|TRBJ2-1|TRBV19|once
CASSMPEAGDYNEQFF
TGTGCCAGTAGTATGCCCGAGGCGGGGGATTACAATGAGCAGTTCTTC
>NA|TRBJ2-7|TRBV5-4|NA
CASSFGQSTYEQYF
TGTGCCAGCAGCTTTGGACAGTCGACCTACGAGCAGTACTTC
>NA|TRBJ1-5|TRBV5-6|NA
CASSLNGRQPQHF
TGTGCCAGCAGCCTAAACGGTCGACAGCCCCAGCATTTT
>NA|TRBJ2-5|TRBV7-9|NA
CASSPIGGLETQYF
TGTGCCAGCAGCCCCATAGGGGGTTTAGAGACCCAGTACTTC
>TRBD1|TRBJ1-5|TRBV29-1|NA
CSVVTGVENQPQHF
TGCAGCGTTGTAACAGGGGTAGAAAATCAGCCCCAGCATTTT
>NA|TRBJ2-7|TRBV2|NA
CASVSPVADLYEQYF
TGTGCCAGCGTATCGCCGGTAGCCGACCTCTACGAGCAGTACTTC
>TRBD1|TRBJ2-2|TRBV7-9|NA
CASSQLGQGISGELFF
TGTGCCAGCAGCCAGTTGGGACAGGGGATATCCGGGGAGCTGTTTTTT
>NA|TRBJ2-3|TRBV2|NA
CATPPEGQGADTQYF
TGTGCCACCCCCCCGGAGGGGCAGGGAGCAGATACGCAGTATTTT
>NA|TRBJ2-7|TRBV15|NA
CATSRDKRGYYEQYF
TGTGCCACCAGCAGAGATAAAAGGGGTTACTACGAGCAGTACTTC
>TRBD1|TRBJ2-7|TRBV4-3|NA
CASSQRRDRSYEQYF
TGCGCCAGCAGCCAACGCCGGGACAGGTCCTACGAGCAGTACTTC
>NA|TRBJ1-5|TRBV12-5|NA
CASGSHQPGDQPQHF
TGTGCTAGTGGTTCCCATCAGCCTGGAGATCAGCCCCAGCATTTT
>TRBD1|TRBJ2-7|TRBV5-6|NA
CASSPTGALYEQYF
TGTGCCAGCAGCCCAACAGGGGCTCTCTACGAGCAGTACTTC
>NA|TRBJ2-3|TRBV7-2|NA
CASSLDSPTDTQYF
TGTGCCAGCAGCTTAGACTCACCCACAGATACGCAGTATTTT
>TRBD2|TRBJ2-7|TRBV4-2|NA
CASSQEAGVMYEQYF
TGTGCCAGCAGCCAAGAAGCGGGGGTGATGTACGAGCAGTACTTC
>NA|TRBJ2-2|TRBV12-2|NA
CASRLGPPIRDRTSNTGELFF
TGTGCAAGTCGCTTAGGCCCCCCAATCCGGGACAGAACTTCGAACACCGGGGAGCTGTTTTTT
>NA|TRBJ1-1|TRBV4-3|NA
CASSQDSEGAPGTEAFF
TGCGCCAGCAGCCAAGACAGCGAAGGGGCCCCAGGTACTGAAGCTTTCTTT
>NA|TRBJ1-5|TRBV9|NA
CASSVGGDNQPQHF
TGTGCCAGCAGCGTAGGGGGGGACAATCAGCCCCAGCATTTT
>NA|TRBJ1-1|TRBV27|NA
CASSWGGFTEAFF
TGTGCCAGCAGTTGGGGAGGGTTTACTGAAGCTTTCTTT
>NA|TRBJ1-1|TRBV20-1|NA
CSAIDPLAFF
TGCAGTGCCATAGATCCTCTGGCTTTCTTT
>NA|TRBJ2-3|TRBV6-4|NA
CASSERAGSTDTQYF
TGTGCCAGCAGTGAAAGGGCGGGGAGCACAGATACGCAGTATTTT
>NA|TRBJ2-1|TRBV9|NA
CASSGANEQFF
TGTGCCAGCAGCGGGGCCAATGAGCAGTTCTTC
>TRBD1|TRBJ2-7|TRBV28|NA
CASSSTPGQLTYEQYF
TGTGCCAGCAGCTCAACACCGGGACAGTTAACCTACGAGCAGTACTTC
>TRBD1|TRBJ1-2|TRBV7-9|NA
CASSHGQGQTYGYTF
TGTGCCAGCAGCCATGGACAGGGGCAAACCTATGGCTACACCTTC
>NA|TRBJ1-5|TRBV7-8|NA
CASSRTGYSNQPQHF
TGTGCCAGCAGCCGGACGGGGTATAGCAATCAGCCCCAGCATTTT
>TRBD1|TRBJ1-1|TRBV5-6|NA
CASSSRPGQGASEAFF
TGTGCCAGCAGCTCCCGCCCGGGACAGGGGGCGTCTGAAGCTTTCTTT
>NA|TRBJ2-7|TRBV9|few
CASSLWDSLDEQYF
TGTGCCAGCAGCTTATGGGACTCCTTAGACGAGCAGTACTTC
>NA|TRBJ2-2|TRBV7-9|few
CASSLDPSPELFF
TGTGCCAGCAGCTTAGATCCGTCTCCGGAGCTGTTTTTT
>NA|TRBJ1-6|TRBV5-1|once
CASSPGQNSYNSPLHF
TGCGCCAGCAGCCCTGGACAGAACTCCTATAATTCACCCCTCCACTTT
>TRBD1|TRBJ1-1|TRBV13|NA
CASSSTGDRGTEAFF
TGTGCCAGCAGCTCGACAGGGGATCGGGGCACTGAAGCTTTCTTT